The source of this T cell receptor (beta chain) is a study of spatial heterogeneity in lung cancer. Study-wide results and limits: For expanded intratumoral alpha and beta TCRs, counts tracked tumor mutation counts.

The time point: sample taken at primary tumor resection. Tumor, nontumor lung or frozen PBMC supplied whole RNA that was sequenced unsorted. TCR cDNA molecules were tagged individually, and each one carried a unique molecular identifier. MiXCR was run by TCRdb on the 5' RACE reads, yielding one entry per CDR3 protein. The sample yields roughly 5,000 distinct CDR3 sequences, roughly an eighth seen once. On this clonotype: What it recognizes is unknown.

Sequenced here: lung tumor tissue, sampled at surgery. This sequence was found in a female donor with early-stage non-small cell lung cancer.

Here the CDR3 DNA reads TGTGCCAGCAGCTCCAGAACAGATACGCAGTATTTT. Translated, it gives CASSSRTDTQYF. V gene TRBV7-2 combines with J gene TRBJ2-3; D is unclear. Germline CDR1 SGHTA, CDR2 FQGNSA. CDR3 length equals 12 residues. V was cut by 4 bases and J by 3 bases, with 5 bases left in between.